The entry below gives a single TCR beta chain sequence along with its context. PCR involved 60 Vbeta and 13 Jbeta primers. The repertoire was sequenced with immunoSEQ multiplex PCR; TCRdb's copy has only in-frame clones and lacks some. The data contain 120,000 or so clones, approximately 72% of them singletons. The data were obtained in a study of cytomegalovirus exposure and HLA in healthy donors. The V gene lost 5 bases and the J gene lost 6 bases, with 10 bases spanning the gap. CDR3 length: 12 amino acids. Germline V lookup: CDR1 SGHTA, CDR2 FQGNSA. The sequence was obtained from a middle-aged woman in good health and CMV-seropositive. The rearrangement links TRBV7-2 to TRBJ1-2, with D maybe TRBD1 (5 bases). The sample taken for sequencing was PBMCs. CDR3 amino acids: CASSLRVNGYTF. CDR3 DNA sequence: TGTGCCAGCAGCCTCAGGGTCAATGGCTACACCTTC.